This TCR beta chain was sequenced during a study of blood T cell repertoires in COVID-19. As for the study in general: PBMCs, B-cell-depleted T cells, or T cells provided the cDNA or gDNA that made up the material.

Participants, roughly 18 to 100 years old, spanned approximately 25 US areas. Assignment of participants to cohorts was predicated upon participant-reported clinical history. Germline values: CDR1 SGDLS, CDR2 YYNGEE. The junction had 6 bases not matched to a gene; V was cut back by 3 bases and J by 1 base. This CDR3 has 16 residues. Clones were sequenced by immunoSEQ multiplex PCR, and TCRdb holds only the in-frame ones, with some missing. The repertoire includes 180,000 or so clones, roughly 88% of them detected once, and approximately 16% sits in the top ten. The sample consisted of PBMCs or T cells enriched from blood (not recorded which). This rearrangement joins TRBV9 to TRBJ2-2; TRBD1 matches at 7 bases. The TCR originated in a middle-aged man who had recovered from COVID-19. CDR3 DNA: TGTGCCAGCAGCGCCCGACAGGGTCTGAACACCGGGGAGCTGTTTTTT. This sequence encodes CASSARQGLNTGELFF.